One sample yielded the 24 T cell receptor beta chains listed below, sequenced in a study of blood T cells in healthy people across ages. Together with a sample-barcoded 5' primer, a J-beta primer mix was included in a second PCR lasting roughly 6 to 12 cycles. TCRdb analysed the 5' RACE reads with MiXCR anew, one entry per CDR3 protein. Of some 1.5 million distinct CDR3 sequences listed, roughly 43% are singletons. Sequencing used blood. Receptors originate from a woman aged 18-30 years in good health.

Only a few counts were recorded for this clonotype. V and J are TRBV29-1 and TRBJ1-2; 7 nucleotides align to TRBD1. The V gene's germline CDR1 is SQVTM and CDR2 ANQGSEA. With 1 base clipped from V and 8 bases from J, the junction kept 10 bases outside the gene matches. This CDR3 is 14 amino acids long. CDR3 region: CSVEVRGPIRGYTF. CDR3 bases: TGCAGCGTTGAAGTTAGGGGGCCCATTCGAGGCTACACCTTC.

This clonotype appeared a few times. The CDR3 reads CASSLEGPKDGYTF. The DNA of the CDR3 is TGTGCCAGCAGCTTAGAGGGACCTAAGGATGGCTACACCTTC. This chain uses TRBV7-8 with TRBJ1-2; maybe TRBD1 (5 bases). In germline, CDR1 is SGHVS, CDR2 FQNEAQ. V gave up 1 base and J gave up 6 bases, with 12 bases separating them. CDR3 length equals 14 residues.

This clonotype was recorded only once. The chain has TRBV7-9 and TRBJ1-2; D is unclear. This CDR3 has 14 residues. The germline gives CDR1 SEHNR, CDR2 FQNEAQ (reference sequence). The V end lost 9 bases, the J end lost 7 bases, and 21 bases lay between the germline ends. CDR3 in DNA: TGTGCCAGTAGCCGGGCTTTGGACGTAAGTGGCTACACCTTC. It yields the protein CASSRALDVSGYTF.

Remarks on this clonotype: One base away lies a much larger clone, so this may be a sequencing read error. The chain carries TRBV20-1 and TRBJ2-7, with D perhaps TRBD1 (6 bases). This CDR3 contains 14 residues. In germline, CDR1 is DFQATT, CDR2 SNEGSKA (reference sequence). The CDR3 bases are TGCAGTACTAGTCCCCCAGGGGACAATTACGAGCAGTACTTC. Translation: CSTSPPGDNYEQYF.

This sequence joins TRBV20-1 and TRBJ2-7; D perhaps matches TRBD1 (5 bases). This CDR3 has 13 residues. V lost 0 bases, J lost 7 bases, and 13 bases lay in between. Germline CDR1 is DFQATT and CDR2 is SNEGSKA (reference sequence). This CDR3 is CSARDQGLGEQYF. The CDR3 coding sequence is TGCAGTGCTAGAGATCAGGGATTGGGGGAGCAGTACTTC.

This clonotype has at least ten counts. The V call is TRBV29-1, the J call TRBJ2-1; no clear D. CDR3 length: 14 amino acids. Germline CDR1 and CDR2: SQVTM and ANQGSEA. V was cut by 1 base and J by 5 bases, with 12 bases left in between. CDR3 nucleotide sequence: TGCAGCGTTGAAGTCCCCCCTCACGACAATGAGCAGTTCTTC. Translation gives CSVEVPPHDNEQFF.

The rearrangement joins TRBV9 to TRBJ2-3; D call uncertain. Trimming took 0 bases from V and 2 from J, leaving 10 bases between them. The CDR3 totals 15 residues. In germline, CDR1 is SGDLS, CDR2 YYNGEE. CDR3 in amino acids: CASSVDGGPTDTQYF. The CDR3 coding sequence is TGTGCCAGCAGCGTAGATGGTGGGCCCACAGATACGCAGTATTTT. The whole variable domain, remainder taken from reference TRBV9 and TRBJ2-3, is DSGVTQTPKHLITATGQRVTLRCSPRSGDLSVYWYQQSLDQGLQFLIQYYNGEERAKGNILERFSAQQFPDLHSELNLSSLELGDSALYFCASSVDGGPTDTQYFGPGTRLTVL.

This clonotype was observed a few times. V usage is TRBV5-6 and J usage is TRBJ2-1; 7 nucleotides match TRBD2. The ends lost 2 bases at V and 0 bases at J; junction bases unmatched: 5. Germline CDR1 and CDR2: SGHDT and YYEEEE. The CDR3 covers 16 residues. CDR3 sequence (DNA): TGTGCCAGCAGCTTCGGGGGGTGGAGCTCCTACAATGAGCAGTTCTTC. It translates to CASSFGGWSSYNEQFF.

The sample holds a few counts of this clonotype. V and J are TRBV2 and TRBJ1-5; D possibly corresponds to TRBD1 (5 bases). CDR1 is SNHLY, CDR2 FYNNEI, per germline. This CDR3 region has 15 residues. The V gene lost 2 bases and the J gene lost 2 bases, with 10 bases spanning the gap. The CDR3, as DNA: TGTGCCAGCAGTGAAAAAGGGGCTCGCAATCAGCCCCAGCATTTT. This codes for CASSEKGARNQPQHF.

This clonotype was seen a single time. This may come from a read error, since a much larger clone is one base off. This sequence joins TRBV4-3 and TRBJ2-7; D gene uncertain. Germline CDR1 and CDR2: LGHNA and YSLEER. V lost 1 base, J lost 9 bases, and 10 bases lay in between. The CDR3 contains 12 residues. The CDR3 is CASSQGKSMQYF. In nucleotides, the CDR3 is TGCGCCAGCAGCCAAGGGAAATCCATGCAGTACTTC.

The chain couples TRBV30 to TRBJ2-7; D call uncertain. Trimming removed 4 bases at V and 0 bases at J, with 7 bases between. The CDR3 has 12 residues. CDR1 is GTSNPN, CDR2 SVGIG, per germline (reference sequence). DNA for the CDR3: TGTGCCTGGAAGGTCAGCTCCTACGAGCAGTACTTC. It yields the protein CAWKVSSYEQYF.

The chain combines TRBV12-3 or TRBV12-4 with TRBJ2-1, with 12 bases lining up with TRBD2. Germline trimming cut 3 bases from V and 12 bases from J; bases unmatched to any gene: 6. This CDR3 is built from 14 residues. As DNA, the CDR3 is TGTGCCAGCAGTTTTGCGACTAGCGGGGGCCTGCAGTTCTTC. Protein: CASSFATSGGLQFF.

This clonotype was seen repeatedly, ten times or more. The V and J genes are TRBV4-3 and TRBJ1-1; D gene uncertain. V was clipped by 4 bases and J by 4 bases, with 13 bases between them. Germline V gives CDR1 LGHNA, CDR2 YSLEER. This CDR3 has 14 amino acids. CDR3 bases: TGCGCCAGCAGCCCGGCATGGGAAGGCACTGAAGCTTTCTTT. It specifies CASSPAWEGTEAFF.

The genes are TRBV7-2 and TRBJ2-1; TRBD2 aligns across 12 bases. Germline CDR1 SGHTA, CDR2 FQGNSA. The CDR3 runs to 14 residues. Losses at the gene ends were 1 base for V and 15 bases for J; bases not matched to a gene: 7. The CDR3 region has the DNA TGTGCCAGCAGCTTAGGACTAGCGGGAGATAGACGGTTCTTC. This encodes CASSLGLAGDRRFF. Full variable domain (outside the CDR3, taken from reference TRBV7-2 and TRBJ2-1): GAGVSQSPSNKVTEKGKDVELRCDPISGHTALYWYRQSLGQGLEFLIYFQGNSAPDKSGLPSDRFSAERTGGSVSTLTIQRTQQEDSAVYLCASSLGLAGDRRFFGPGTRLTVL.

The chain joins TRBV20-1 to TRBJ1-1; 7 bases align to TRBD1. Germline values: CDR1 DFQATT, CDR2 SNEGSKA (reference sequence). The V gene end was trimmed by 5 bases and the J gene end by 2 bases; junction bases not matched to a gene: 5. The CDR3 length is 13 residues. This CDR3 is CSAGTALNTEAFF. The CDR3 DNA reads as TGCAGTGCTGGGACAGCCCTTAACACTGAAGCTTTCTTT.

This clonotype was observed a handful of times. V is TRBV29-1 and J is TRBJ2-3; maybe TRBD2 (6 bases). CDR1 is SQVTM, CDR2 ANQGSEA, per germline. The CDR3 extends over 12 amino acids. V dropped 7 bases and J dropped 2 bases, with 10 bases sitting between them. CDR3 residues: CSGRADTDTQYF. DNA of the CDR3: TGCAGCGGGAGGGCCGACACAGATACGCAGTATTTT.

This clonotype was found a few times. V gene TRBV24-1 combines with J gene TRBJ2-1; D tentatively reads TRBD1 or TRBD2 (6 bases each). This CDR3 is 16 amino acids long. Germline lookup yields CDR1 KGHDR and CDR2 SFDVKD. V was cut by 2 bases and J by 5 bases, with 15 bases left in between. Written as DNA, the CDR3 is TGTGCCACCAGTGATTACCGCGCCGGGGGCGACAATGAGCAGTTCTTC. Protein sequence: CATSDYRAGGDNEQFF.

The CDR3 sequence: CASSVGLSEQYF. CDR3 bases: TGTGCCAGCAGCGTAGGTTTGTCCGAGCAGTACTTC. This chain joins TRBV9 and TRBJ2-7, with D unclear. V was pared by 0 bases and J by 6 bases, with 7 bases between. Germline lookup yields CDR1 SGDLS and CDR2 YYNGEE. The CDR3 is made up of 12 amino acids.

This clonotype was counted only a few times. This chain's CDR3 is CASSLTGGRNTEAFF. In DNA, the CDR3 is TGTGCCAGCAGTCTGACAGGGGGGCGGAACACTGAAGCTTTCTTT. The chain uses TRBV12-3 or TRBV12-4 and TRBJ1-1, with 9 positions matching TRBD1. Trimming removed 5 bases from V and 1 base from J; junction bases left unmatched: 5. The CDR3 spans 15 residues.

The CDR3: CASSGDNWNTGELFF. The CDR3 bases are TGTGCCAGCAGCGGCGATAACTGGAACACCGGGGAGCTGTTTTTT. The chain uses TRBV5-6 and TRBJ2-2; D is ambiguous. V shed 4 bases and J shed 1 base, with 11 bases lying between them. The CDR3 extends over 15 amino acids. The germline gives CDR1 SGHDT, CDR2 YYEEEE.

V is TRBV20-1 and J is TRBJ2-5; D perhaps matches TRBD2 (6 bases). V lost 0 bases and J 2 bases, leaving 16 bases between the germline ends. Germline CDR1 reads DFQATT; CDR2 reads SNEGSKA (reference sequence). This CDR3 has 16 amino acids. The CDR3 loop reads CSARDGTVISQETQYF. The CDR3 DNA reads as TGCAGTGCTAGAGATGGGACTGTAATTTCTCAAGAGACCCAGTACTTC.

CDR3 nucleotides: TGTGCCAGCAGTTTATCGTCGGGGGTCGAGCAGTACTTC. It encodes CASSLSSGVEQYF. V is TRBV27 and J is TRBJ2-7; possible D gene TRBD2, 6 bases. The V gene lost 0 bases and the J gene lost 6 bases, with 9 bases spanning the gap. This CDR3 region has 13 residues. Germline CDR1 and CDR2: MNHEY and SMNVEV (reference sequence).

The rearrangement uses TRBV7-9 and TRBJ2-7; unclear D gene. The CDR3 is 15 amino acids. V was pared by 5 bases and J by 0 bases, with 14 bases between. The germline V gene encodes CDR1 SEHNR and CDR2 FQNEAQ (reference sequence). CDR3 sequence reads: CASSPASSSSYEQYF. DNA of the CDR3: TGTGCCAGCAGCCCCGCCTCCTCTAGCTCCTACGAGCAGTACTTC.

This clonotype appeared many times. V usage is TRBV29-1 and J usage is TRBJ2-1, with D tentatively TRBD1 (5 bases). Looked up from germline, CDR1 is SQVTM and CDR2 is ANQGSEA. With 5 bases removed from V and 8 bases from J, the gap between germline ends came to 22 bases. The length of the CDR3 is 15 residues. CDR3 region: CSVRLLAVKGDEQFF. For the CDR3, the DNA is TGCAGCGTTCGTCTGTTGGCGGTAAAAGGGGATGAGCAGTTCTTC.